This T cell receptor (beta chain) came from a study of T cell repertoires in cytomegalovirus infection (dated by TCRdb to between 2018 and 2020). Concerning the study at large: Because public TCR beta signatures pointed to carriage of CMV infection together with the matching HLA type, the HLA type of each donor mattered for the analysis.

Only a few counts were recorded for this clonotype. What this receptor recognizes is not known. The sample holds no much larger clone one base away, and base qualities are not on file. What the study reported, not specific to this receptor: In both this cohort and an independent roughly 350-donor cohort, the cumulative frequency of public TCR beta family members distinguished carriers of CMV infection plus the relevant HLA type. The ex vivo response was dominated by HLA-C-restricted CMV-specific TCR beta clonotypes, which also provided the single most frequent clonotype in two of eight donors.

The CDR3 sequence holds 14 residues, the cysteine and phenylalanine included. Only the CDR3 part of the read is kept: 42 bases, read in frame from the first base. Trimmed from V: 7 bases; trimmed from J: 4 bases; junction bases lacking a gene match: 9. According to the germline V gene, CDR1 reads LGHNT and CDR2 reads FRNRAP. The instrument was an Illumina HiSeq 1500. TCRdb redid the processing of the public reads, applying fastp at Q25 and MiXCR, and retained in-frame beta chains. Rows matching on CDR3 protein sequence are summarized as one entry with the most common DNA and genes. This sample holds some 160,000 distinct CDR3 sequences; 15% to 20% were observed only once. Of the sample, 15% to 20% is held by the ten largest clones.

The TCR was taken from a human donor in good health (CMV status not recorded). Some clones in this sample may be carry-over from other donors' samples. The chain was built from TRBV12-5 and TRBJ1-1; 7 nucleotides in the junction match TRBD1. The material sequenced was CD8+ T cells from PBMCs. The DNA sequence reads TGTGCTAGTGCCCATTCGACAGGGATCACTGAAGCTTTCTTT. It translates as CASAHSTGITEAFF.